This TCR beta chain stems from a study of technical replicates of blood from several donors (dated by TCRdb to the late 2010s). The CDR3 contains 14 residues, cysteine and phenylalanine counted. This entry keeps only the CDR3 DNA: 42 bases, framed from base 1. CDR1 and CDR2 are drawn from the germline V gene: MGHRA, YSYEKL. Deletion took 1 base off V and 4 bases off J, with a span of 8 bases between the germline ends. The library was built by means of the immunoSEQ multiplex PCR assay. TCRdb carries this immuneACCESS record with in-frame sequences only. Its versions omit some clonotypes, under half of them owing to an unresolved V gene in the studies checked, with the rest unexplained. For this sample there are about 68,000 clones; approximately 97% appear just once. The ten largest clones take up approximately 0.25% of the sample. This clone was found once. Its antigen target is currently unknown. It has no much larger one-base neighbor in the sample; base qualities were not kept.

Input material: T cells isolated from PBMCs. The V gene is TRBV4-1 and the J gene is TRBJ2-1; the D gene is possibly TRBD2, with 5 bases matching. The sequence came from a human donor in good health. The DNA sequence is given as TGCGCCAGCAGCCAAGTAGGGAGATACAATGAGCAGTTCTTC. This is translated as CASSQVGRYNEQFF.